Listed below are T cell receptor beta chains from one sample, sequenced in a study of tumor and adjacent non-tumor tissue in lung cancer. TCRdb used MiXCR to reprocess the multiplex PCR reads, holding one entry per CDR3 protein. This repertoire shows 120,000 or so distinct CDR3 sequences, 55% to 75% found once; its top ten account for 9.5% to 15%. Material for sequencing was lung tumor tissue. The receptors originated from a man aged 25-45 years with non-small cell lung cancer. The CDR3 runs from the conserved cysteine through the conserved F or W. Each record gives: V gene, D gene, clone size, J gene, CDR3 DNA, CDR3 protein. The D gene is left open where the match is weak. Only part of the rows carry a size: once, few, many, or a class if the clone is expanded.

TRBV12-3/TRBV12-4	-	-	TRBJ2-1	TGTGCCAGCAGCATGCAGGGAGCAGACAATGAACAGTTCTTC	CASSMQGADNEQFF
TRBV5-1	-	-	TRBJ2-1	TGCACCAGCAGCCCCACCCGGAATGAGCAGTTCTTC	CTSSPTRNEQFF
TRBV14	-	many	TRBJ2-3	TGTGCCAGCAGCCAACGAGAGAGGGGGGGCCAGGGAGATACGCAGTATTTT	CASSQRERGGQGDTQYF
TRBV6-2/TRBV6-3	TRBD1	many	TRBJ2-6	TGTGCCAGCAGACGGACAGGCCGCTCTGGGGCCAACGTCCTGACTTTC	CASRRTGRSGANVLTF
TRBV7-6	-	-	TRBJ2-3	TGTGCCAGCAGCCGAGAGTCAGAGGATACGCAGTATTTT	CASSRESEDTQYF
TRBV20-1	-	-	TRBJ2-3	TGCAGTGCTATCAACTCCGGGCAGGGGTCAGATACGCAGTATTTT	CSAINSGQGSDTQYF
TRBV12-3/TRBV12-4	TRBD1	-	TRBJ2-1	TGTGCCAGCAGTCCCCCAGGGGGTGGAAGCAATGAGCAGATCTTC	CASSPPGGGSNEQIF
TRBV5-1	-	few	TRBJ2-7	TGCGCCAGCGGGGGCCCTGGGTCCTACGAGCAGTACTTC	CASGGPGSYEQYF
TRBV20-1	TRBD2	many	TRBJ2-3	TGCAGTGCTGGGGGGAGGGAGCGGGGCACAGATACGCAGTATTTT	CSAGGRERGTDTQYF
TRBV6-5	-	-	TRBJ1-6	TGTGCCAGCAGTTACTCGTACAGGGCAAACTCACCCCTCCACTTT	CASSYSYRANSPLHF
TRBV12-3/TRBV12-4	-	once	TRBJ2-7	TGTGCCAACAGTTTAGGGCTGTCCCCCTACGAGCAGTACTTC	CANSLGLSPYEQYF
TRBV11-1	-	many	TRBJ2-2	TGTGCCAGCAGCTGGGAGTTATCCGGGGAGCTGTTTTTT	CASSWELSGELFF
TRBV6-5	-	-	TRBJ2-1	TGTGCCAGCAGGGATCAGGACGGGACTTACTATGAGCAGTTCTTC	CASRDQDGTYYEQFF
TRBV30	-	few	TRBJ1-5	TGTGCCTGGAGTGTAAAACAGAAAAATCAGCCCCAGCATTTT	CAWSVKQKNQPQHF
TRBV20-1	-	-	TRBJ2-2	TGTAGTGCGGCGGGGATGGTAGCAACGAACACCGGGGAGCTGTTTTTT	CSAAGMVATNTGELFF
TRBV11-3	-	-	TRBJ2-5	TGTGTCAGCAGCTTATCCCTACGAGAGACCCAGTACTTC	CVSSLSLRETQYF
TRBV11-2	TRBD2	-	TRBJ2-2	TGTGCCAGTACCTTAGAACTAGCGGGAGAAACCGGGGAGCTGTTTTTT	CASTLELAGETGELFF
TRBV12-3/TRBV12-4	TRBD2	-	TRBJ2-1	TGTGCCAGTCAGCGGGGCGCTAAGGACGAGCAGTTCTTC	CASQRGAKDEQFF
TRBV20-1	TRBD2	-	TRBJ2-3	TGCAGTACTAGTCCCCCCACTAGCGGGGCAGGAGATACGCAGTATTTT	CSTSPPTSGAGDTQYF
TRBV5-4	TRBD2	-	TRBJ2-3	TGTGGCAGCAGCCGTGAACTAGCGGGAGTTTTGACGGGCACAGATACGCAATATTTT	CGSSRELAGVLTGTDTQYF
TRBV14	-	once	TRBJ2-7	TGTGCTAGGAGCCAAGGAAGGAGGGGCGAGCAGTACTTC	CARSQGRRGEQYF
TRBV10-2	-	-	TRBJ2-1	TGCGCCAGCAGTGAGTCGAGACTATCGGGAGTGGGTGAGCAGTTCTTC	CASSESRLSGVGEQFF
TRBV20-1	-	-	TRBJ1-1	TGCAGTGCTAGAGGAGAGGGCGACACTGAAGCGTTCTTT	CSARGEGDTEAFF
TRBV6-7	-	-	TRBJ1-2	TGTCCCAGCAGTTCGAGACATTGGGGGCACTATGGCTACACCTTC	CPSSSRHWGHYGYTF
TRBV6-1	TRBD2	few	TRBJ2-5	TGTGCCAGCAGTATACTAGCGGGAGAAGAGACCCAGTACTTC	CASSILAGEETQYF
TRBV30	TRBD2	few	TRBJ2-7	TGTGCCTGGAGTGGATACGAAGCGGGAGGGATTTCCTACGAGCAGTACTTC	CAWSGYEAGGISYEQYF
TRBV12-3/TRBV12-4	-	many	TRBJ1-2	TGTGCCAGCAGTGCGGACAGCTACAACTATGGCTACACCTTC	CASSADSYNYGYTF
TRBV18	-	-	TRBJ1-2	TGTGCCAGCTCAACCTACAGGGAGGGGGGCTATGGCTACACCTTC	CASSTYREGGYGYTF
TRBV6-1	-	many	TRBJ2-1	TGTGCCAGCAGGTACAGTAGCGAGGCCTACAATGAGCAGTTCTTC	CASRYSSEAYNEQFF
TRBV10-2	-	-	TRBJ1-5	TGCGCCAACACCCCGGGGAGCAATCAGCCCAAGCATTTT	CANTPGSNQPKHF
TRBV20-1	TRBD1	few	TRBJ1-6	TGCAGTGTTAGGGCGGACAGGGGCTATAATTCACCCCTCCACTTT	CSVRADRGYNSPLHF
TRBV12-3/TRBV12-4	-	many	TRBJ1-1	TGTGCCAGCACCCTGTCCGCGGGCGCAGTTGAAGCTTTCTTT	CASTLSAGAVEAFF
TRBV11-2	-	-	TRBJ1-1	TGTGCCAGCAGCATCCAGTACACGAACACTGAACCTCTCTTT	CASSIQYTNTEPLF
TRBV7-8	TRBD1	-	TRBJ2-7	TGTGCCAGCAGCCCCGCCCGGGGACAGGGGTACGAGCAGTACTTC	CASSPARGQGYEQYF
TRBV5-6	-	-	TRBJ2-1	TGTGCCAGCAGTTTAGTCTTCAAGAGGAATGAGCTGTTCTTC	CASSLVFKRNELFF
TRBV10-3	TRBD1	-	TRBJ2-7	TGTGCCATCAGCCGGGGACAGGAACCCTACAAGCAGTACTTC	CAISRGQEPYKQYF
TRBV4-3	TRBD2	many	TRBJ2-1	TGCGCCAGCAGCCTCCTGGGGAGCGGGGGACAGTTCTTC	CASSLLGSGGQFF
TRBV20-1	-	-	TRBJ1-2	TGCAGTGCTAGAGGATCCAGGTACTATGGCTACACCTTT	CSARGSRYYGYTF
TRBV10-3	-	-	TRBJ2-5	TGTGCCATCAGTGAGTCGAGGACATGGGAAGAGACCCGGTACTTC	CAISESRTWEETRYF
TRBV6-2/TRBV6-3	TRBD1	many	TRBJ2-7	TGTGCCAGCAGCCTCGGACAGGGCGCCTACGAGCAGTACTTC	CASSLGQGAYEQYF
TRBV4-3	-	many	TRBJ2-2	TGCGCCAGCAGCCCGTCGGCTAGCGTGGGCGGGGAGCTGTTTTTT	CASSPSASVGGELFF
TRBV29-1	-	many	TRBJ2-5	TGCAGCGTTGATGTCGCCGGCCGAGGGACCCAGTACTTC	CSVDVAGRGTQYF
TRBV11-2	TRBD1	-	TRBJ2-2	TGCGCCAGCAGCCAAGACAGGGAGCAGGACATCGGGGAGCTGTTTTTT	CASSQDREQDIGELFF
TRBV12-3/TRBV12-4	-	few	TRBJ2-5	TGTGTCAGCAGTTCAGGAGAGACCCAGTACTTC	CVSSSGETQYF
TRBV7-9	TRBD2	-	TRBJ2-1	TGTGCCAGCTACTTAGGGACTAGCGCCCCCAATGAGCAGTTCTTC	CASYLGTSAPNEQFF
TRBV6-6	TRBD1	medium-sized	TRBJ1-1	TGTGCCAGCAGTTACTCGAATCTGGGGACAGGGACTGAAGCTTTCTTT	CASSYSNLGTGTEAFF
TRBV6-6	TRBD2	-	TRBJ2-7	TGTGCCGTCAGTTTCCCGGGACTAGCGGGCTCCTACGAGCAGTACTTC	CAVSFPGLAGSYEQYF
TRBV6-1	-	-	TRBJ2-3	TGTGCCAGCAGTGAATTAACGGGAGTGATTCTTGATACGCAGTATTTT	CASSELTGVILDTQYF
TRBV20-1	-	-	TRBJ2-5	TGCAGTGCGCCTCAAGAGACTCACTACTTC	CSAPQETHYF
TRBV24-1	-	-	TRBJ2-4	TGTGCCACCAGTGTTGTAGGCAGGGACTACTTC	CATSVVGRDYF
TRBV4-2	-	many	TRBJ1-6	TGTGCCAGCAGCCAAGACTTGGCAGGAGCTAGCTCCTATAATTCACCCCTCCACTTT	CASSQDLAGASSYNSPLHF
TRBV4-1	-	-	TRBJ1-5	TGTGCCAGCAGCCAAGAACACAAGGAAGGGCAGCCCCACCATTTT	CASSQEHKEGQPHHF
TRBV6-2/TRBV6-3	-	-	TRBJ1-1	TGTGCCAGCACCGCCGCAGAACCGAACACTGTAGCTTTCTTT	CASTAAEPNTVAFF
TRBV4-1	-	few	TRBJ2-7	TGCGCCGGCAGCCAAGGTTCTAACAGGGGGGACTACGAGCAGTACTTT	CAGSQGSNRGDYEQYF
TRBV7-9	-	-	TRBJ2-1	TGTGCCAGCAGCTTAGGGCTAGCAGCCAATGAGCAGTTCTTC	CASSLGLAANEQFF
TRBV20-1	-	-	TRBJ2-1	TGCAGTGCTTTCCCCGCGAGCGAGTGGTGTGAGCAGTTCTTC	CSAFPASEWCEQFF
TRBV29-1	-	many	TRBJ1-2	TGCAGCGTCCACCTGGGCAACGGCTACACCTTC	CSVHLGNGYTF